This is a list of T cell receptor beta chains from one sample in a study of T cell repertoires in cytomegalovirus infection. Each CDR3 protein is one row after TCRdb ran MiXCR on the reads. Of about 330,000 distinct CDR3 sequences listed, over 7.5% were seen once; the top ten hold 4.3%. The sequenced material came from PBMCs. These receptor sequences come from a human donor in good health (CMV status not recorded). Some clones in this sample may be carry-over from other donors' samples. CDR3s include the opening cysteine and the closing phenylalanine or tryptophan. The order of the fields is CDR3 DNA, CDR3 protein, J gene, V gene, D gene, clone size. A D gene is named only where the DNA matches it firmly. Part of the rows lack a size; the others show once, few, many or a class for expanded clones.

DNA: TGTGCCAGCAGCAATCCGCGGGGACTAGGTATGAATGAGCAGTTCTTC
CDR3: CASSNPRGLGMNEQFF
J: TRBJ2-1
V: TRBV11-2
D: TRBD2
size: many

DNA: TGTGCCAGCAGTCCATGGGGACTAGCGGGATTTCGGGCCTATGAGCAGTTCTTC
CDR3: CASSPWGLAGFRAYEQFF
J: TRBJ2-1
V: TRBV28
D: TRBD2
size: once

DNA: TGTGCCAGCAGCCCAGGACGGCTCTACGAGCAGTACTTC
CDR3: CASSPGRLYEQYF
J: TRBJ2-7
V: TRBV7-2
D: .
size: few

DNA: TGTGCCAGCAGCTTAGGGTCAGGGCGCGCAAGGGAGACCCAGTACTTC
CDR3: CASSLGSGRARETQYF
J: TRBJ2-5
V: TRBV7-2
D: .
size: many

DNA: TGTGCCAGCAGCTTTCAGACTAGCGGACTCACAGATACGCAGTATTTT
CDR3: CASSFQTSGLTDTQYF
J: TRBJ2-3
V: TRBV7-8
D: TRBD2
size: many

DNA: TGTGCCACCAGTAGCCCAGGGAAGGGCACTGAAGCTTTCTTT
CDR3: CATSSPGKGTEAFF
J: TRBJ1-1
V: TRBV24-1
D: .
size: few

DNA: TGTGCCAGCAGTTACAGTGGGTCCGGGCAGCCCCAGCATTTT
CDR3: CASSYSGSGQPQHF
J: TRBJ1-5
V: TRBV6-6
D: .
size: .

DNA: TGTGCCAGCAGCTTCCCTAATAGCACAGATACGCAGTATTTT
CDR3: CASSFPNSTDTQYF
J: TRBJ2-3
V: TRBV7-4
D: .
size: .

DNA: TGTGCCAGCAGCGGTACAGGGGGTCGGAATGAAAAACTGTTTTTT
CDR3: CASSGTGGRNEKLFF
J: TRBJ1-4
V: TRBV2
D: TRBD1
size: .

DNA: TGTGCCAGCAGTTACTTCCCAGGCAACTATGGCTACACCTTC
CDR3: CASSYFPGNYGYTF
J: TRBJ1-2
V: TRBV6-5
D: .
size: few

DNA: TGTGCCAGCAGAAAAGGAGGGCTCAGGGTGGATTCACCCCTCCACTTT
CDR3: CASRKGGLRVDSPLHF
J: TRBJ1-6
V: TRBV2
D: .
size: few

DNA: TGTGCCAGCAGTTATACAGCGGGGGGGAACAATGAGCAGTTCTTC
CDR3: CASSYTAGGNNEQFF
J: TRBJ2-1
V: TRBV6-5
D: TRBD2
size: many

DNA: TGTGCCAGCAGCTTGACTAGCGGGAAGCACGGGGAGCTGTTTTTT
CDR3: CASSLTSGKHGELFF
J: TRBJ2-2
V: TRBV7-2
D: TRBD2
size: many

DNA: TGTGCCAGCAGCCAACCTAGCTATGGCTACACCTTC
CDR3: CASSQPSYGYTF
J: TRBJ1-2
V: TRBV3-1
D: .
size: few

DNA: TGCAGTGCCGCTAGCGGGGGGGCGAACACCGGGGAGCTGTTTTTT
CDR3: CSAASGGANTGELFF
J: TRBJ2-2
V: TRBV20-1
D: TRBD2
size: .

DNA: TGTGCCAGCAGCTACCCAGGGAACCGAAAGACCCAGTACTTC
CDR3: CASSYPGNRKTQYF
J: TRBJ2-5
V: TRBV7-2
D: .
size: many

DNA: TGTGCCTGGAGTGTTGGGGCTAATTCACCCCTCCACTTT
CDR3: CAWSVGANSPLHF
J: TRBJ1-6
V: TRBV30
D: .
size: few

DNA: TGTGCCAGCAGTTCCTTCGGACTAGCGGGGAGCACAGATACGCAGTATTTT
CDR3: CASSSFGLAGSTDTQYF
J: TRBJ2-3
V: TRBV6-5
D: TRBD2
size: .

DNA: TGTGCCACCAAGGGGAAGAATCCGGGACACCTCACCACCGGGGAGCTGTTTTTT
CDR3: CATKGKNPGHLTTGELFF
J: TRBJ2-2
V: TRBV24-1
D: .
size: few

DNA: TGTGCCACCTCCCTCTCCGGGGTCAATGAAAAACTGTTTTTT
CDR3: CATSLSGVNEKLFF
J: TRBJ1-4
V: TRBV12-3/TRBV12-4
D: .
size: many

DNA: TGTGCCAGCAGCTTAGGCGGGAGTCGCTACGAGCAGTACTTC
CDR3: CASSLGGSRYEQYF
J: TRBJ2-7
V: TRBV7-8
D: TRBD2
size: many

DNA: TGTGCCAGCAACCTGGTCAGCGGCACAGATACGCAGTATTTT
CDR3: CASNLVSGTDTQYF
J: TRBJ2-3
V: TRBV28
D: .
size: many

DNA: TGTGCCAGCAGCTCCCAAGCGGGATTCACAGATACGCAGTATTTT
CDR3: CASSSQAGFTDTQYF
J: TRBJ2-3
V: TRBV11-1
D: TRBD2
size: few

DNA: TGTGCCAGCAGTTTTATGGGGGGACGGGTGAACATTGAAGCTTTCTTT
CDR3: CASSFMGGRVNIEAFF
J: TRBJ1-1
V: TRBV12-3/TRBV12-4
D: .
size: few

DNA: TGTGCCAGCAGCTTAAGTGGCGGAGGGCAGTACTTC
CDR3: CASSLSGGGQYF
J: TRBJ2-7
V: TRBV7-9
D: .
size: many

DNA: TGTGCCAGCTGGGGAGGAGCGGGGGCTTTCTACGAGCAGTACTTC
CDR3: CASWGGAGAFYEQYF
J: TRBJ2-7
V: TRBV12-3/TRBV12-4
D: TRBD2
size: .

DNA: TGTGCCAGCAGTTACGGGACAGGGGGCCGGGAGCAGTACTTC
CDR3: CASSYGTGGREQYF
J: TRBJ2-7
V: TRBV27
D: TRBD1
size: .

DNA: TGTGCCAGCAGCCGCTCCGTCGGATGGGACACTGAAGCTTTCTTT
CDR3: CASSRSVGWDTEAFF
J: TRBJ1-1
V: TRBV7-2
D: .
size: many

DNA: TGTGCCAGCAGAACAGGGAGTAGCGGCACTGAAGCTTTCTTT
CDR3: CASRTGSSGTEAFF
J: TRBJ1-1
V: TRBV12-3/TRBV12-4
D: .
size: few

DNA: TGTGCCAGCAGCGAGGACAGGGTAGCCACCGGGGAGCTGTTTTTT
CDR3: CASSEDRVATGELFF
J: TRBJ2-2
V: TRBV7-3
D: TRBD1
size: .

DNA: TGTGCCAGCAGTGAAAGCGGGAGAACAGATACGCAGTATTTT
CDR3: CASSESGRTDTQYF
J: TRBJ2-3
V: TRBV25-1
D: TRBD2
size: .

DNA: TGCAGTGCTAGAGACGTGCGAGTCCAGATAATCTACAATGAGCAGTTCTTC
CDR3: CSARDVRVQIIYNEQFF
J: TRBJ2-1
V: TRBV20-1
D: .
size: .

DNA: TGTGCCAGCAGTTTCAACATCAACTATGGCTACACCTTC
CDR3: CASSFNINYGYTF
J: TRBJ1-2
V: TRBV28
D: .
size: many

DNA: TGTGCCATCAGCGAAGTGGACATGGGTGGTATATACGAGCAGTACTTC
CDR3: CAISEVDMGGIYEQYF
J: TRBJ2-7
V: TRBV10-3
D: .
size: few

DNA: TGCAGTGCTAGACCTACACAGTTTTTAGGAGTTCACACCTTC
CDR3: CSARPTQFLGVHTF
J: TRBJ1-2
V: TRBV20-1
D: .
size: many

DNA: TGTGCCAGCAGCTTAGGAGGGGTGTGGCTAGCGGGGGCATACAATGAGCAGTTCTTC
CDR3: CASSLGGVWLAGAYNEQFF
J: TRBJ2-1
V: TRBV7-2
D: TRBD2
size: many

DNA: TGTGCCAGCAGCCCGAGGGACAGGCCTGTCCAGCAGTTCTTC
CDR3: CASSPRDRPVQQFF
J: TRBJ2-1
V: TRBV7-2
D: TRBD1
size: many

DNA: TGTGCCAGCAGTTTGTCGGGGTCCTACGAGCAGTACTTC
CDR3: CASSLSGSYEQYF
J: TRBJ2-7
V: TRBV12-3/TRBV12-4
D: .
size: many

DNA: TGTGCCAGTAGTTCCGGGACAGGGTTTATTGAGCCCCAGCATTTT
CDR3: CASSSGTGFIEPQHF
J: TRBJ1-5
V: TRBV19
D: TRBD1
size: few

DNA: TGTGCCACCAGTGATTCATTGCACAGGGTTAACAATGAGCAGTTCTTC
CDR3: CATSDSLHRVNNEQFF
J: TRBJ2-1
V: TRBV24-1
D: .
size: few

DNA: TGTGCCAGCACCTCAGGGGGCTACGAGCAGTACTTC
CDR3: CASTSGGYEQYF
J: TRBJ2-7
V: TRBV6-2/TRBV6-3
D: TRBD1
size: .

DNA: TGTGCCAGCAGGTCGACAGGGCGGGTTACTGAAGCTTTCTTT
CDR3: CASRSTGRVTEAFF
J: TRBJ1-1
V: TRBV12-3/TRBV12-4
D: TRBD1
size: few

DNA: TGTGCCAGCAGCTTTCGGTGGGCCTACGAGCAGTACTTC
CDR3: CASSFRWAYEQYF
J: TRBJ2-7
V: TRBV7-8
D: .
size: many

DNA: TGTGCCAGCACCCACCCACCTGACAGGGTCTCCTACGAGCAGTACTTC
CDR3: CASTHPPDRVSYEQYF
J: TRBJ2-7
V: TRBV6-8
D: TRBD1
size: few

DNA: TGTGCCAGCACCACAGTCATCCAAGAGACCCAGTACTTC
CDR3: CASTTVIQETQYF
J: TRBJ2-5
V: TRBV7-2
D: .
size: few

DNA: TGTGCCAGCAGCTTCGGAAGAGGGAGCTACACCTTC
CDR3: CASSFGRGSYTF
J: TRBJ1-2
V: TRBV7-9
D: .
size: .

DNA: TGTGCCAGCCGATCGGGACTAGACGACACCGGGGAGCTGTTTTTT
CDR3: CASRSGLDDTGELFF
J: TRBJ2-2
V: TRBV6-4
D: TRBD2
size: few

DNA: TGTGCCAGCAGCCGTCTGGGGACCACCGGGGAGCTGTTTTTT
CDR3: CASSRLGTTGELFF
J: TRBJ2-2
V: TRBV14
D: .
size: .